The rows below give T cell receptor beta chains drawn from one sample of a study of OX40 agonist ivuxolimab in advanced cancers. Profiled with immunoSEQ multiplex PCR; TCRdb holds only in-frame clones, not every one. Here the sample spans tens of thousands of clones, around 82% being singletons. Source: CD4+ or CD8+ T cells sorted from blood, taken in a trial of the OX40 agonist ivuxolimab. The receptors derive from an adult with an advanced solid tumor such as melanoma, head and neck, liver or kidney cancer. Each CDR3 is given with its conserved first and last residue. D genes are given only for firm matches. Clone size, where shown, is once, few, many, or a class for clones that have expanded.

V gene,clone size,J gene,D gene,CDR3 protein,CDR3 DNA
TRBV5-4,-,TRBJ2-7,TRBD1,CASSNGQGSYEQYF,TGTGCCAGCAGCAACGGACAGGGCTCCTACGAGCAGTACTTC
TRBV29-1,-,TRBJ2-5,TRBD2,CSVRGLAGQETQYF,TGCAGCGTACGCGGACTAGCGGGACAAGAGACCCAGTACTTC
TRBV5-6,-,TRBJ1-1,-,CASSLATGEAFF,TGTGCCAGCAGCTTGGCGACAGGAGAAGCTTTCTTT
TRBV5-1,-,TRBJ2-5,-,CASSLDVGWEQYF,TGCGCCAGCAGCTTGGACGTCGGTTGGGAGCAGTACTTC
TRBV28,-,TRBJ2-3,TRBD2,CASSPLSGTALGTDTQYF,TGTGCCAGCAGTCCCCTTAGCGGGACCGCCCTCGGGACAGATACGCAGTATTTT
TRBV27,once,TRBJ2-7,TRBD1,CASSSTGETYEQYF,TGTGCCAGCAGTTCGACAGGGGAGACCTACGAGCAGTACTTC
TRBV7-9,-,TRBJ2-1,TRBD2,CASSRTSGGIYNEQFF,TGTGCCAGCAGCAGAACTAGCGGGGGAATCTACAATGAGCAGTTCTTC
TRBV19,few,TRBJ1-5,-,CASSVPGPQHF,TGTGCCAGTAGTGTACCGGGACCCCAGCATTTT
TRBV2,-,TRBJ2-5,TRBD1,CASSDTGQAIDETQYF,TGTGCCAGCAGTGATACGGGACAGGCGATTGATGAGACCCAGTACTTC
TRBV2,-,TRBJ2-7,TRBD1,CASRSGTGVEQYF,TGTGCCAGCAGATCCGGGACAGGGGTCGAGCAGTACTTC
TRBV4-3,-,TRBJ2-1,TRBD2,CASSQDWAGGRNEQFF,TGCGCCAGCAGCCAAGATTGGGCGGGGGGAAGGAATGAGCAGTTCTTC
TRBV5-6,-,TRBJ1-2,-,CASSRGRDRDNYGYTF,TGTGCCAGCAGCCGAGGCCGGGACCGAGATAACTATGGCTACACCTTC
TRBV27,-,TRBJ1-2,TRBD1,CATLNRTGGYTF,TGTGCCACCCTAAATAGGACAGGTGGCTACACCTTC
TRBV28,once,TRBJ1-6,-,CASTSRAYYNSPLHF,TGTGCCAGCACCTCCCGGGCCTACTATAATTCACCCCTCCACTTT
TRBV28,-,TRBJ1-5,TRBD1,CASSRLDRGQPQHF,TGTGCCAGCAGCCGCCTGGACAGGGGTCAGCCCCAGCATTTT
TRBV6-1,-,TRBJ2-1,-,CASREAVDEQFF,TGTGCCAGCAGGGAGGCGGTCGATGAGCAGTTCTTC
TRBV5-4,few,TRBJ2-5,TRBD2,CASSLWLAGDIGEETQYF,TGTGCCAGCAGCTTGTGGCTAGCGGGAGACATAGGGGAAGAGACCCAGTACTTC
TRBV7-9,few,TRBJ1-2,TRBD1,CASSLGTGDYGYTF,TGTGCCAGCAGCCTTGGAACAGGGGACTATGGCTACACCTTC
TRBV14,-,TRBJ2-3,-,CASSQVLFDTQYF,TGTGCCAGCAGCCAAGTGTTGTTTGATACGCAGTATTTT
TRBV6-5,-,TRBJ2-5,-,CASISRGTQYF,TGTGCCAGCATTTCACGGGGGACCCAGTACTTC
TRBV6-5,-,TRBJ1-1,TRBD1,CASSPTGGGNTEAFF,TGTGCCAGCAGTCCAACAGGGGGGGGGAACACTGAAGCTTTCTTT
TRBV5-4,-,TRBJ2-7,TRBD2,CASTRGGDYEQYF,TGTGCCAGCACCCGCGGGGGGGACTACGAGCAGTACTTC
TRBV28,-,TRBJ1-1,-,CASSFGGSDTEAFF,TGTGCCAGCAGCTTCGGTGGATCGGACACTGAAGCTTTCTTT
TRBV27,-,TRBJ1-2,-,CASRAGLNYGYTF,TGTGCCAGCAGAGCAGGACTGAACTATGGCTACACCTTC
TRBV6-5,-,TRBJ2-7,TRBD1,CASSWGQGASSYEQYF,TGTGCCAGCAGTTGGGGACAGGGCGCAAGCTCCTACGAGCAGTACTTC
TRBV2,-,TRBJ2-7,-,CASRPGTSYEQYF,TGTGCCAGCAGGCCTGGGACCTCCTACGAGCAGTACTTC
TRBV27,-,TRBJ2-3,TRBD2,CASSLVGGGPDTQYF,TGTGCCAGCAGTTTAGTCGGCGGGGGGCCAGATACGCAGTATTTT
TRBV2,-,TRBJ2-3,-,CASSFTQYF,TGTGCCAGCAGTTTCACGCAGTATTTT
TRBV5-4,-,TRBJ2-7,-,CAGSRGAGEQYF,TGTGCCGGTAGCCGCGGCGCTGGGGAGCAGTACTTC
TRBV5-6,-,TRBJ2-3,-,CASSLAAGTSTDTQYF,TGTGCCAGCAGCTTGGCCGCGGGGACTAGCACAGATACGCAGTATTTT
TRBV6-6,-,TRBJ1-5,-,CASSYGAGKANQPQHF,TGTGCCAGCAGTTACGGGGCAGGGAAGGCAAATCAGCCCCAGCATTTT
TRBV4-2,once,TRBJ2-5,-,CASSQQIQETQYF,TGTGCCAGCAGCCAACAGATCCAAGAGACCCAGTACTTC
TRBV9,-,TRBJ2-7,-,CASSVGQATYEQYF,TGTGCCAGCAGCGTAGGACAGGCGACCTACGAGCAGTACTTC
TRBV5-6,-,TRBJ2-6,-,CASAKGPNVLTF,TGTGCCAGCGCCAAGGGGCCGAACGTCCTGACTTTC
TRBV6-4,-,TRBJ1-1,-,CASSEGAGGAEAFF,TGTGCCAGCAGTGAAGGTGCGGGAGGCGCTGAAGCTTTCTTT
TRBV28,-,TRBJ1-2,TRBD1,CASSPGGNYGYTF,TGTGCCAGCAGCCCAGGGGGTAACTATGGCTACACCTTC
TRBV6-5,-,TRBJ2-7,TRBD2,CASSKLAGDPYEQYF,TGTGCCAGCAGCAAACTAGCGGGAGACCCCTACGAGCAGTACTTC
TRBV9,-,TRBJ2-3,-,CASSGPRLGRTDTQYF,TGTGCCAGCAGCGGACCCCGCCTCGGCCGCACAGATACGCAGTATTTT
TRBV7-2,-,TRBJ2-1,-,CASSLAYNEQFF,TGTGCCAGCAGCTTAGCCTACAATGAGCAGTTCTTC
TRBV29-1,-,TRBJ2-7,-,CSVVFYRSYEQYF,TGCAGCGTTGTCTTCTACAGGTCCTACGAGCAGTACTTC
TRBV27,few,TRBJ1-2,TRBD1,CASKGSGTVSYTF,TGTGCCAGCAAGGGGTCGGGGACAGTGAGCTACACCTTC
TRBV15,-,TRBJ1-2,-,CATSRGNYGYTF,TGTGCCACCAGCAGAGGCAACTATGGCTACACCTTC
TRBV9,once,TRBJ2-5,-,CASSVTSQETQYF,TGTGCCAGCAGCGTGACGTCCCAAGAGACCCAGTACTTC
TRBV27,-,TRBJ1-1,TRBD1,CASRGQGEEAFF,TGTGCCAGCAGAGGACAGGGGGAAGAAGCTTTCTTT
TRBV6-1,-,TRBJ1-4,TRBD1,CASSDPGGGFEKLFF,TGTGCCAGCAGTGACCCGGGAGGGGGCTTTGAAAAACTGTTTTTT
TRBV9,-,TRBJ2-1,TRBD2,CASSTSSGSPYNEQFF,TGTGCCAGCAGCACCAGTAGCGGGAGCCCCTACAATGAGCAGTTCTTC
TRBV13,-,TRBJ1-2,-,CASSLGQNSYGYTF,TGTGCCAGCAGCTTAGGTCAGAATAGCTATGGCTACACCTTC
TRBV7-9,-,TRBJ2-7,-,CASSRVGSSYEQYF,TGTGCCAGCAGCCGGGTGGGGTCCTCCTACGAGCAGTACTTC
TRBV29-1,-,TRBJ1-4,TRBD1,CSGRQGANEKLFF,TGCAGCGGTCGACAGGGAGCTAATGAAAAACTGTTTTTT
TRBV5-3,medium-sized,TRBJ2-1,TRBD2,CARSLVREAPGFGSSYNEQFF,TGTGCCAGAAGCTTGGTGCGGGAGGCCCCTGGTTTCGGAAGCTCCTACAATGAGCAGTTCTTC
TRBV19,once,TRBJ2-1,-,CASSTGIYNEQFF,TGTGCCAGTAGTACAGGGATCTACAATGAGCAGTTCTTC
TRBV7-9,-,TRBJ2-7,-,CASSLALGEGYEQYF,TGTGCCAGCAGCTTAGCGCTAGGCGAGGGGTACGAGCAGTACTTC
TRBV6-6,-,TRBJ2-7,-,CASSYLGDPTYEQYF,TGTGCCAGCAGTTACTTGGGGGACCCGACCTACGAGCAGTACTTC
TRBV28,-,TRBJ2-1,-,CASSFYLGLQFF,TGTGCCAGCAGTTTTTACCTGGGCCTCCAGTTCTTC
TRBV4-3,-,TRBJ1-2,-,CASSQERWQEGSGYTF,TGCGCCAGCAGCCAAGAGCGTTGGCAGGAGGGGTCTGGCTACACCTTC
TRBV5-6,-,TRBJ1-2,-,CASSLGTLYGYTF,TGTGCCAGCAGCTTGGGGACACTCTATGGCTACACCTTC